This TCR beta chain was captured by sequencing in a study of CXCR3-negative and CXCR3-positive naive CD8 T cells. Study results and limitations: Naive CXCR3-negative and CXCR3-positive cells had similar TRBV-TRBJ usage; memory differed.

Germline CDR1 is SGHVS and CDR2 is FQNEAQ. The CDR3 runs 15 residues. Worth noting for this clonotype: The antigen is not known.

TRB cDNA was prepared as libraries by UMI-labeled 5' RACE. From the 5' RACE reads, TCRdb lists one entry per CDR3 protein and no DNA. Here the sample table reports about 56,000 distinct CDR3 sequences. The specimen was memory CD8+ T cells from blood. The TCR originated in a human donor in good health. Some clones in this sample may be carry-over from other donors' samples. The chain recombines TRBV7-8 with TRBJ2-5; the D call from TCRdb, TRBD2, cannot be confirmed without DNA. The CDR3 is CASSLVGGVQETQYF.